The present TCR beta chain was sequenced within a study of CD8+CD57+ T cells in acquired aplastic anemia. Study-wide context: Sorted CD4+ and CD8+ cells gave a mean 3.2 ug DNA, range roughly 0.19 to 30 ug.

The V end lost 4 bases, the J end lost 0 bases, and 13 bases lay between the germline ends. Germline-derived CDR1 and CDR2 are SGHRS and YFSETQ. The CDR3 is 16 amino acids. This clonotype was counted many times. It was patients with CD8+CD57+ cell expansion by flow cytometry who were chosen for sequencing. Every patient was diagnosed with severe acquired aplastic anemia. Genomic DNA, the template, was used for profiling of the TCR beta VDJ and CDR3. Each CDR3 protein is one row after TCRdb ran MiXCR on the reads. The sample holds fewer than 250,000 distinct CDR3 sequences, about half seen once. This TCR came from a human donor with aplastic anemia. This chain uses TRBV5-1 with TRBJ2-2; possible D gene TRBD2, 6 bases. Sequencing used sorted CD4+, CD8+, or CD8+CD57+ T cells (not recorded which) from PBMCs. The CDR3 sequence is CASSPILASNTGELFF. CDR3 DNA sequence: TGCGCCAGCAGCCCAATACTAGCCTCGAACACCGGGGAGCTGTTTTTT.